This T cell receptor beta chain was found in a study of blood T cell repertoires in COVID-19 (dated by TCRdb to the early 2020s). In the study overall: Samples from collaborators originated in the United States, Italy and Spain and spanned both the acute and convalescent phases of COVID-19. The repertoires were made available in a free public database intended to serve as a resource for research on the immune response to SARS-CoV-2. Subjects who had been exposed to COVID-19, were actively infected with it, or had recovered from it provided the deeply sampled blood TCRbeta repertoires that made up the dataset. Samples came from the ongoing ImmuneRACE study (first 160 participants) plus 1,254 subjects from 6 global collaborators. A de-identified subject ID, COVID-19 status, age in years and sex were almost always included in the sample metadata. Where available, HLA class I and class II types were obtained from metadata supplied by the sample provider rather than from assay-based typing. The material from the prospective study consisted of cDNA or gDNA derived from T cells, B-cell-depleted T cells, or PBMCs.

Of note for this clone: Its antigen has not been determined. It has no much larger one-base neighbor in the sample; base qualities were not kept.

The collaborating institutions used their own protocols to collect whole blood in K2EDTA tubes. Collaborator samples were shipped for TCRbeta analysis as frozen whole blood, isolated PBMCs, or DNA extracted from either sample type. TCRbeta CDR3 regions were amplified from genomic DNA using the immunoSEQ Assay, a bias-controlled multiplex PCR. In the original analysis: The number of nucleated cells in each sample was estimated from the amplification of reference gene primers within the assay. Sequence reads were collapsed and filtered to measure the absolute abundance of every unique TCRbeta CDR3 rearrangement. Productive Simpson clonality was computed per sample as the square root of Simpson's diversity index over productive rearrangements. TCRdb holds this immuneACCESS table with in-frame rearrangements only. Some clones are missing; in checked studies, unresolved V genes explain under half, and the rest has no known cause. D and trimming were read from the DNA, whereas the V and J calls and clone size are those reported in that table. The sample yields under 60,000 clones; roughly 77% were counted once. Roughly a fifth of the sample is taken by the ten largest.

What the authors observed across the whole study: The quantity of clinical and demographic metadata differed by source and by participant and was supplied without curation.

Germline trimming: 6 bases from V, 2 bases from J; junction bases outside gene matches: 6. CDR1 is given as LNHDA and CDR2 as SQIVND, both from the germline V gene (reference sequence). The CDR3, from cysteine to phenylalanine, totals 17 residues. Only CDR3 DNA is held: 51 bases, read in frame from base 1. The receptor was derived from a human donor with active or convalescent COVID-19. The donor label of this sample is uncertain. Recombination connected TRBV19 to TRBJ1-6, and 11 junction bases match TRBD1. Sequenced material: peripheral blood. The CDR3 sequence is CASSTGQGGPYNSPLHF. The base sequence is TGTGCCAGTAGCACGGGACAGGGGGGACCCTATAATTCACCCCTCCACTTT.